Listed here is a single T cell receptor beta chain. The data derive from a study of blood T cell repertoires in COVID-19. About the study: The United States, Italy and Spain supplied acute and convalescent COVID-19 samples.

The assay was immunoSEQ multiplex PCR, and TCRdb's table has in-frame clones only and misses some. The table shows roughly 23,000 clones, with roughly 90% occurring only once. CDR3 length: 14 residues. From germline, CDR1 is KGHSH and CDR2 LQKENI. Trimming cost V 6 bases and J 4 bases, with 10 bases left between them. This chain links TRBV18 with TRBJ2-6; D gene uncertain. This receptor was identified in a woman over 75 with active COVID-19. The sequencing input was peripheral blood. The CDR3 region has the DNA TGTGCCAGCTCCCCTCCCGGGGGGGCCAACGTCCTGACTTTC. This sequence encodes CASSPPGGANVLTF.